This is a list of T cell receptor beta chains from one sample in a study of OX40 agonist ivuxolimab in advanced cancers. Generated by immunoSEQ multiplex PCR, the TCRdb table keeps only in-frame clones and is missing some. The sample shows some 60,000 clones, around 90% of them seen only once. Sequencing used CD4+ or CD8+ T cells sorted from blood, obtained in a trial of the OX40 agonist ivuxolimab. These receptors originate from an adult with an advanced solid tumor such as melanoma, head and neck, liver or kidney cancer. CDR3s include the opening cysteine and the closing phenylalanine or tryptophan. The D gene is left open where the match is weak. Only part of the rows carry a size: once, few, many, or a class if the clone is expanded.

J: TRBJ2-5; size: NA; V: TRBV4-3; length: 14; D: NA; CDR3: CASSQDLWGWTQYF
J: TRBJ2-1; size: NA; V: TRBV7-9; length: 17; D: TRBD2; CDR3: CASSSGGGFITGNEQFF
J: TRBJ2-2; size: NA; V: TRBV28; length: 16; D: NA; CDR3: CASSSRTDLNTGELFF
J: TRBJ1-4; size: NA; V: TRBV15; length: 12; D: NA; CDR3: CATSGTGEKLFF
J: TRBJ1-1; size: few; V: TRBV10-1; length: 15; D: NA; CDR3: CASSESWAENTEAFF
J: TRBJ2-2; size: NA; V: TRBV28; length: 14; D: NA; CDR3: CASSPHTDTGELFF
J: TRBJ2-1; size: NA; V: TRBV7-9; length: 14; D: NA; CDR3: CASSLTASFNEQFF
J: TRBJ2-5; size: NA; V: TRBV4-3; length: 15; D: NA; CDR3: CASSQLAASGETQYF
J: TRBJ2-1; size: NA; V: TRBV29-1; length: 16; D: TRBD1; CDR3: CSVLTTGLSSYNEQFF
J: TRBJ2-3; size: NA; V: TRBV11-2; length: 17; D: TRBD1; CDR3: CASSAPDEGAGTDTQYF
J: TRBJ2-5; size: few; V: TRBV15; length: 15; D: NA; CDR3: CATSTAEGYQETQYF
J: TRBJ2-1; size: once; V: TRBV6-5; length: 15; D: NA; CDR3: CASSLGLALYNEQFF
J: TRBJ1-2; size: NA; V: TRBV7-9; length: 18; D: NA; CDR3: CASSLEFPGDSGGYGYTF
J: TRBJ2-7; size: NA; V: TRBV5-1; length: 14; D: TRBD2; CDR3: CASSLAGRGNEQYF
J: TRBJ2-1; size: NA; V: TRBV6-5; length: 11; D: NA; CDR3: CASRRGGEQFF
J: TRBJ2-1; size: NA; V: TRBV6-5; length: 14; D: TRBD2; CDR3: CASSYGGSDNEQFF
J: TRBJ2-7; size: NA; V: TRBV11-2; length: 14; D: NA; CDR3: CASSLVSLPYEQYF
J: TRBJ1-3; size: few; V: TRBV4-3; length: 15; D: NA; CDR3: CASSQDWGPGNTIYF
J: TRBJ2-7; size: NA; V: TRBV2; length: 14; D: TRBD1; CDR3: CASLGGTGDYEQYF
J: TRBJ2-2; size: NA; V: TRBV9; length: 16; D: NA; CDR3: CASSDKLGVGTGELFF
J: TRBJ2-3; size: NA; V: TRBV4-3; length: 15; D: NA; CDR3: CASSQEERDLDTQYF
J: TRBJ2-7; size: NA; V: TRBV28; length: 16; D: TRBD1; CDR3: CASSLGTGYSSYEQYF
J: TRBJ2-3; size: NA; V: TRBV4-1; length: 15; D: NA; CDR3: CASSQEGGSPDTQYF
J: TRBJ2-7; size: NA; V: TRBV7-9; length: 14; D: NA; CDR3: CASSLGHTTYEQYF
J: TRBJ2-7; size: once; V: TRBV6-5; length: 15; D: NA; CDR3: CATELQEKTSYEQYF
J: TRBJ2-1; size: NA; V: TRBV2; length: 16; D: NA; CDR3: CASSELGELSYNEQFF
J: TRBJ2-7; size: NA; V: TRBV4-3; length: 17; D: TRBD2; CDR3: CASSQDPPRGGSYEQYF
J: TRBJ2-5; size: NA; V: TRBV4-1; length: 17; D: TRBD2; CDR3: CASSQGYRSGSDKTQYF
J: TRBJ2-3; size: once; V: TRBV7-6; length: 16; D: TRBD1; CDR3: CASSLNTGGGTDTQYF
J: TRBJ2-3; size: NA; V: TRBV28; length: 18; D: TRBD2; CDR3: CASSLQGHSGRVADTQYF
J: TRBJ1-3; size: NA; V: TRBV4-2; length: 19; D: NA; CDR3: CASSQRGGSHTGTGNTIYF
J: TRBJ1-2; size: NA; V: TRBV27; length: 17; D: NA; CDR3: CASRPDRRYQLNYGYTF
J: TRBJ2-7; size: NA; V: TRBV9; length: 15; D: TRBD1; CDR3: CASSATTGPSYEQYF
J: TRBJ2-7; size: once; V: TRBV6-1; length: 11; D: NA; CDR3: CASSKAGEQYF
J: TRBJ1-1; size: NA; V: TRBV5-3; length: 17; D: NA; CDR3: CARTETPRWGQNTEAFF
J: TRBJ1-5; size: NA; V: TRBV9; length: 14; D: NA; CDR3: CASSVDDSNQPQHF
J: TRBJ1-2; size: NA; V: TRBV4-1; length: 16; D: TRBD1; CDR3: CASSQDGSGGIYGYTF
J: TRBJ2-7; size: NA; V: TRBV4-3; length: 17; D: TRBD2; CDR3: CASTRDRVGLAGDEQYF
J: TRBJ1-4; size: NA; V: TRBV9; length: 15; D: NA; CDR3: CASSEGIIANEKLFF
J: TRBJ1-5; size: NA; V: TRBV28; length: 17; D: TRBD1; CDR3: CASSLGLGTGVNQPQHF
J: TRBJ1-2; size: NA; V: TRBV5-8; length: 17; D: TRBD1; CDR3: CASSLTGTGAVGYGYTF
J: TRBJ1-2; size: NA; V: TRBV28; length: 16; D: TRBD1; CDR3: CASSGDREYLLYGYTF
J: TRBJ1-5; size: NA; V: TRBV19; length: 15; D: NA; CDR3: CASSQRGGAWQPQHF
J: TRBJ1-1; size: once; V: TRBV4-2; length: 17; D: NA; CDR3: CASSQVFRDTGNTEAFF
J: TRBJ1-5; size: NA; V: TRBV19; length: 14; D: TRBD1; CDR3: CASSIGTGNQPQHF